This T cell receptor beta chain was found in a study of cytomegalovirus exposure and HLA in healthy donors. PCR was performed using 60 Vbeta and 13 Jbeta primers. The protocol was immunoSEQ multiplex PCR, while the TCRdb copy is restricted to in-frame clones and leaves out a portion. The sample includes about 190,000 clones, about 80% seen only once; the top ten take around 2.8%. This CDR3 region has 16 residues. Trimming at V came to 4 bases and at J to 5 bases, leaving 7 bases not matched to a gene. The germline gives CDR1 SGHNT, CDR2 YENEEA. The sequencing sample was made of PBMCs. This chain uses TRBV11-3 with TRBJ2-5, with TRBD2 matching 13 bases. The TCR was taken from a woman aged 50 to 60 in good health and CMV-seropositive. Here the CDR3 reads CASSSGGLAGLETQYF. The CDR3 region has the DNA TGTGCCAGCAGCTCAGGGGGACTAGCGGGGCTGGAGACCCAGTACTTC.